This TCR beta chain was recorded in a study of OX40 agonist ivuxolimab in advanced cancers. Sequencing used immunoSEQ multiplex PCR; TCRdb keeps in-frame clones, though not all of them. The sample lists 100,000 to 150,000 clones, roughly 90% occurring once. The germline V gene encodes CDR1 LNHDA and CDR2 SQIVND (reference sequence). This CDR3 is built from 15 residues. V was shortened by 4 bases and J by 1 base, with 11 bases between the two germline ends. This sample comprised CD4+ or CD8+ T cells sorted from blood, obtained in a trial of the OX40 agonist ivuxolimab. V and J are TRBV19 and TRBJ1-5; tentative D call: TRBD1 (6 bases). This sequence was found in an adult with an advanced solid tumor such as melanoma, head and neck, liver or kidney cancer. The CDR3 coding sequence is TGTGCCAGTAGTACCGGGGGCGGCAGCAATCAGCCCCAGCATTTT. Amino acid sequence: CASSTGGGSNQPQHF.